This T cell receptor (beta chain) was documented in a study of T cell responses to AZD1222 COVID-19 vaccine. Study outcomes and limitations: CD4 TCRs linked to vaccination spanned spike, dominating at 160-218 and 743-854. Reportedly, nearly half of unique spike TCRs recognized epitopes outside B.1.351/B.1.1.7 mutations.

The germline CDR1 and CDR2 sequences are MNHEY and SMNVEV (reference sequence). Trimming cost V 3 bases and J 4 bases, with 11 bases left between them. This CDR3 is 14 amino acids long. With respect to this clone: The antigen remains unidentified.

The protocol was immunoSEQ multiplex PCR, while the TCRdb copy is restricted to in-frame clones and leaves out a portion. The table has over 100,000 clones, 80% to 90% seen once; the top ten hold approximately 3.4%. The receptor was isolated from an adult in good health. The chain employs TRBV27 and TRBJ2-3; the D gene is possibly TRBD2 (7 bases). The sequences come from peripheral blood, collected on day 0 of AZD1222 vaccination. The CDR3, as DNA: TGTGCCAGCAGTTTGGGGGGGGCGGCAGATACGCAGTATTTT. It specifies CASSLGGAADTQYF.